The 13 T cell receptor beta chains reported below all come from one sample, sequenced in a study of blood T cell repertoires in COVID-19. Assay: immunoSEQ multiplex PCR; the TCRdb copy retains only in-frame clones and omits some. The repertoire holds roughly 100,000 clones, just under 85% seen once, with 2.5% to 3.5% in the top ten. The specimen was peripheral blood. The receptors stem from a woman of 80 years or more with active or convalescent COVID-19.

In its sample, this clone was seen a few times. J is TRBJ1-2 and V is TRBV24-1, with D perhaps matching TRBD1 (5 bases). The length of the CDR3 is 14 residues. Germline CDR1 is KGHDR and CDR2 is SFDVKD. V was cut by 3 bases and J by 6 bases, with 13 bases left in between. The CDR3 nucleotides read TGTGCCACCAGTGATCTCCGACAGAGTCATGGCTACACCTTC. This encodes CATSDLRQSHGYTF.

This sequence joins TRBV5-1 and TRBJ2-1; tentative D call: TRBD1 (6 bases). Germline V gene sequence: CDR1 SGHRS, CDR2 YFSETQ. With 4 bases removed from V and 2 bases from J, the gap between germline ends came to 13 bases. The CDR3 sequence is 15 residues long. The CDR3 sequence: CASSVRDTTYNEQFF. Written as DNA, the CDR3 is TGCGCCAGCAGCGTCCGGGACACCACCTACAATGAGCAGTTCTTC.

Details on this clone: At the DNA level, this CDR3 is encoded by other sequences in the same sample as well. The rearrangement links TRBV19 to TRBJ1-4; D gene unclear. Trimming stripped 5 bases from V and 1 base from J, with 8 bases between. CDR1 is LNHDA, CDR2 SQIVND, per germline (reference sequence). The CDR3 runs to 14 residues. CDR3 region: CASSWGGTNEKLFF. Written as DNA, the CDR3 is TGTGCCAGTAGTTGGGGAGGAACTAATGAAAAACTGTTTTTT.

This chain joins TRBV5-4 and TRBJ2-3, with D tentatively TRBD1 (6 bases). Trimming shortened V by 1 base and J by 5 bases, and 11 bases separated the two germline ends. CDR1 is SGHNT, CDR2 YYREEE, per germline (reference sequence). There are 14 residues in the CDR3. The CDR3: CASSLWGLVDTQYF. For the CDR3, the DNA is TGTGCCAGCAGCTTGTGGGGGCTTGTAGATACGCAGTATTTT.

The chain has TRBV24-1 and TRBJ2-3; 14 bases are a match to TRBD2. V lost 4 bases and J lost 0; bases outside the gene matches: 5. Germline V lookup: CDR1 KGHDR, CDR2 SFDVKD. The CDR3 loop spans 18 amino acids. The CDR3 sequence is CATSDGGLAGESTDTQYF. The DNA for the CDR3 is TGTGCCACCAGTGACGGGGGACTAGCGGGGGAGAGCACAGATACGCAGTATTTT.

The J gene is TRBJ2-3, the V gene TRBV19; D remains ambiguous. Trimming pared 3 bases from V and 1 base from J, leaving 5 bases between. Germline values: CDR1 LNHDA, CDR2 SQIVND (reference sequence). The CDR3 length is 13 residues. This CDR3 is CASSMSGTDTQYF. The DNA of the CDR3 is TGTGCCAGTAGTATGAGCGGCACAGATACGCAGTATTTT.

The rearrangement uses TRBV5-1 and TRBJ1-1; possible D gene TRBD1, 5 bases. Per the germline V gene, CDR1 is SGHRS and CDR2 is YFSETQ. The CDR3 has 13 amino acids. V gave up 4 bases and J gave up 6 bases, with 13 bases separating them. The CDR3 here is CASSLRQTSEAFF. The CDR3 DNA follows: TGCGCCAGCAGCCTTAGACAGACTTCTGAAGCTTTCTTT.

The rearrangement uses TRBV2 and TRBJ2-5; no reliable D call. The CDR3 runs 13 residues. Germline V CDR1 and CDR2: SNHLY, FYNNEI. V was trimmed by 6 bases and J by 1 base, leaving 9 bases between them. Written as DNA, the CDR3 is TGTGCCAGCAGGAAAGCATCCCAAGAGACCCAGTACTTC. Translated: CASRKASQETQYF.

CDR3 sequence (DNA): TGTGCCACCAGTGATCCCGGGACAGGGAAAAACTATGGCTACACCTTC. Protein: CATSDPGTGKNYGYTF. The chain recombines TRBV24-1 with TRBJ1-2; 9 nucleotides line up with TRBD1. J gave up 2 bases and V 3 bases, and 6 bases lay outside the gene matches. CDR1 and CDR2 (germline): KGHDR, SFDVKD. The length of the CDR3 is 16 residues.

This chain links TRBV7-8 with TRBJ1-3; weak D call: TRBD1 (5 bases). The CDR3 has 14 residues. CDR1 is SGHVS and CDR2 is FQNEAQ in the germline V gene. V gave up 6 bases and J gave up 4 bases, with 13 bases separating them. CDR3 in DNA: TGTGCCAGCAGGTTGCAGGGTCCCGGAAACACCATATATTTT. Translation gives CASRLQGPGNTIYF.

The chain uses TRBV19 and TRBJ2-2; 12 bases agree with TRBD2. V shed 7 bases and J 0 bases; nucleotides not matched to a gene: 9. This CDR3 is built from 18 residues. Germline CDR1 is LNHDA and CDR2 is SQIVND (reference sequence). The CDR3 spells CASKTGTSGYANTGELFF. The DNA of the CDR3 is TGTGCCAGTAAAACCGGGACTAGCGGGTATGCGAACACCGGGGAGCTGTTTTTT.

CDR3 bases: TGCGCCAGCAGCCCCCAGGAGGGGGCGCATGGCTACACCTTC. It is translated as CASSPQEGAHGYTF. The rearrangement uses TRBV5-1 and TRBJ1-2; the match to TRBD1 covers 7 bases. From germline, CDR1 is SGHRS and CDR2 YFSETQ. V shed 4 bases, J shed 6 bases, and the junction held 9 bases outside the gene matches. This CDR3 is 14 amino acids long.

This chain uses TRBV11-2 with TRBJ2-7; 7 bases fit TRBD2. The J segment lost 3 bases and the V segment lost 5 bases, leaving 10 bases of the junction unmatched. The CDR3 sequence is 15 residues long. Germline CDR1 SGHAT, CDR2 FQNNGV. CDR3 DNA: TGTGCCAGCAGCCTAGGAACTAGCGAGTACTACGAGCAGTACTTC. As protein: CASSLGTSEYYEQYF.